One and the same sample provided the 6 T cell receptor beta chains below, sequenced in a study of T-cell memory formation after mild COVID-19. TCRdb reprocessed the 5' RACE reads via MiXCR and lists one record per CDR3 protein. The sample lists some 210,000 distinct CDR3 sequences, around 19% occurring once. Sequenced sample: PBMCs or a T cell subset sorted from them (not recorded which). The receptor set was obtained from an adult woman who had mild COVID-19 (a few samples of this study predate the infection). Cell type and time point are not known.

This clonotype was seen a handful of times. The chain joins TRBV4-1 to TRBJ2-1; no definite D call. Looked up from germline, CDR1 is MGHRA and CDR2 is YSYEKL. This CDR3 region has 13 residues. Trimming took 0 bases from V and 10 from J, leaving 10 bases between them. This CDR3 is CASSQDSRREQFF. CDR3 DNA sequence: TGCGCCAGCAGCCAAGATTCGAGACGGGAGCAGTTCTTC.

The chain couples TRBV11-2 to TRBJ1-2, with 7 positions matching TRBD1. This CDR3 has 13 amino acids. Germline V gives CDR1 SGHAT, CDR2 FQNNGV. V gave up 1 base and J gave up 7 bases; unmatched junction bases: 3. The CDR3 DNA reads TGTGCCAGCAGCTTAGGCTACAGGGGTGGCTACACCTTC. Its protein is CASSLGYRGGYTF.

This clonotype was picked up a small number of times. The chain employs TRBV6-5 and TRBJ2-7, with D possibly TRBD1 on 6 matching bases. CDR1 MNHEY and CDR2 SVGAGI come from the germline V gene. The CDR3 spans 13 residues. V was cut by 5 bases and J by 2 bases, with 10 bases left in between. The CDR3 is CASSQQGPYEQYF. The CDR3 DNA reads as TGTGCCAGCAGTCAACAGGGACCCTACGAGCAGTACTTC.

The sample holds a few counts of this clonotype. V gene TRBV12-3 or TRBV12-4 combines with J gene TRBJ2-7; D might be TRBD1 or TRBD2, each matching 5 bases. This CDR3 contains 14 residues. Trimming pared 3 bases from V and 4 bases from J, leaving 13 bases between. DNA of the CDR3: TGTGCCAGCAGTTTGGGGCGAGGGGCGTACGAGCAGTACTTC. Translation gives CASSLGRGAYEQYF.

This clonotype was seen at least ten times. Mismatch with germline at one junction end may stem from a read error. The chain recombines TRBV7-7 with TRBJ2-1; no clear D gene. The CDR3 sequence is 15 residues long. Germline V CDR1 and CDR2: SSHAT, FNYEAQ (reference sequence). The CDR3 sequence: CASSFGWTSSNEQFF. The CDR3 DNA reads as TGTGCCAGCAGCTTTGGGTGGACCTCCTCCAATGAGCAGTTCTTC.

The chain couples TRBV6-2 or TRBV6-3 to TRBJ1-1; D may be TRBD1 (6 bases). From germline, CDR1 is MNHEY and CDR2 SVGEGT. The CDR3 is 16 residues long. V lost 0 bases to trimming and J lost 4 bases, with 15 bases between them. The CDR3 DNA reads as TGTGCCAGCAGTTACTCGGCGGGGGGCCTAGTCACTGAAGCTTTCTTT. Its protein product is CASSYSAGGLVTEAFF.